This T cell receptor (beta chain) was identified in a study of neurological immune-mediated disorders. Overall study results and limits: HTLV-1-associated myelopathy ranked highest for TCR clonal expansion and multiple sclerosis lowest, beneath healthy controls.

CDR3 length equals 14 residues. The V end lost 3 bases, the J end lost 2 bases, and 9 bases lay between the germline ends. Germline CDR1 reads KGHSH; CDR2 reads LQKENI. The cDNA was synthesized by means of template-switch 5'RACE, which was carried out with 10-nucleotide random UMIs. TCRdb used MiXCR to reprocess the 5' RACE reads, holding one entry per CDR3 protein. The table shows over 45,000 distinct CDR3 sequences, with 20% to 30% occurring only once. This clonotype has at least ten counts. Its target is unknown. The chain combines TRBV18 with TRBJ2-3, with TRBD1 as a possible D gene (6 bases). The receptor was derived from a woman aged 70-85 years in good health. The sequenced sample was PBMCs. The CDR3 loop is CASSPRQATDTQYF. CDR3 DNA sequence: TGTGCCAGCTCACCGAGACAGGCCACAGATACGCAGTATTTT. The whole variable domain, filled in from reference TRBV18 and TRBJ2-3, reads NAGVMQNPRHLVRRRGQEARLRCSPMKGHSHVYWYRQLPEEGLKFMVYLQKENIIDESGMPKERFSAEFPKEGPSILRIQQVVRGDSAAYFCASSPRQATDTQYFGPGTRLTVL.